The entry that follows covers one T cell receptor (beta chain) sequence. Assay used: immunoSEQ multiplex PCR; TCRdb lists only in-frame clones, some missing. Of under 300,000 clones listed, about 91% are singletons. The data were taken from a study of blood T cell repertoires in COVID-19. For the study at large: In each case, the material was cDNA or gDNA derived from T cells, B-cell-depleted T cells, or PBMCs.

Everyone who took part was 18 to 89 years old, and they came from roughly 25 US areas. Participants' own reports of clinical history determined their cohort assignment. The specimen sequenced was PBMCs or T cells enriched from blood (not recorded which). This sequence originates from a woman aged 40-49 years with acute COVID-19.

The CDR3 sequence: CASSQAYGGDYEQYF. DNA of the CDR3: TGCGCCAGCAGCCAAGCGTACGGGGGAGACTACGAGCAGTACTTC. The chain combines TRBV4-3 with TRBJ2-7; the D gene is possibly TRBD2 (6 bases). Deletions cut 1 base from V and 3 bases from J, with 13 bases between. From germline, CDR1 is LGHNA and CDR2 YSLEER. The CDR3 runs to 15 residues.